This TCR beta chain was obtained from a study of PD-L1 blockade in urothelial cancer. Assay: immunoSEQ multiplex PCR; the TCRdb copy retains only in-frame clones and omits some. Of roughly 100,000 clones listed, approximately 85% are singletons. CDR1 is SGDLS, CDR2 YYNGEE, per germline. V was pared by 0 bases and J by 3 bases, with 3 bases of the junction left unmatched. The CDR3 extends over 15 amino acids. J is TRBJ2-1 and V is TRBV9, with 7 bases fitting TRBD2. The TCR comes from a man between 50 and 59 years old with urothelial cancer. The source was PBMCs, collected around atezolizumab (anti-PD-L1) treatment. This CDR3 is CASSVDPSGYNEQFF. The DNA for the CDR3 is TGTGCCAGCAGCGTAGATCCTAGCGGCTACAATGAGCAGTTCTTC. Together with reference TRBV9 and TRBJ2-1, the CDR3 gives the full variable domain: DSGVTQTPKHLITATGQRVTLRCSPRSGDLSVYWYQQSLDQGLQFLIQYYNGEERAKGNILERFSAQQFPDLHSELNLSSLELGDSALYFCASSVDPSGYNEQFFGPGTRLTVL.